The 12 T cell receptor beta chains in this list originate from one sample, sequenced in a study of lymphopenia after photon versus proton radiotherapy. The table came from immunoSEQ multiplex PCR; TCRdb's copy has only in-frame clones and leaves some out. The sample lists around 29,000 clones, 94% occurring once. This material consisted of peripheral blood, taken from a patient treated with photon-based radiotherapy. The receptor set was obtained from a woman between 45 and 60 years old with cholangiocarcinoma.

The count of this clone is one. The V gene is TRBV14, the J gene TRBJ1-2, with TRBD1 as a possible D gene (5 bases). This CDR3 is 15 amino acids long. With 4 bases removed from V and 2 bases from J, the gap between germline ends came to 14 bases. CDR1 is SGHDN, CDR2 FVKESK, per germline. The CDR3 loop reads CASSPRAGWNYGYTF. The CDR3 DNA sequence: TGTGCCAGCAGCCCCAGGGCAGGCTGGAACTATGGCTACACCTTC.

The chain uses TRBV19 and TRBJ1-1; maybe TRBD1 (6 bases). The CDR3 length is 13 residues. V was pared by 5 bases and J by 0 bases, with 7 bases between. The germline CDR1 and CDR2 sequences are LNHDA and SQIVND (reference sequence). DNA for the CDR3: TGTGCCAGTAGTGGACAGTTGAACACTGAAGCTTTCTTT. Translated, it gives CASSGQLNTEAFF. Full variable domain (missing parts from reference TRBV19 and TRBJ1-1): DGGITQSPKYLFRKEGQNVTLSCEQNLNHDAMYWYRQDPGQGLRLIYYSQIVNDFQKGDIAEGYSVSREKKESFPLTVTSAQKNPTAFYLCASSGQLNTEAFFGQGTRLTVV.

J is TRBJ1-5 and V is TRBV28; tentative D call: TRBD1 (6 bases). Germline assignment: CDR1 MDHEN and CDR2 SYDVKM. V shed 8 bases and J shed 0 bases, with 23 bases lying between them. This CDR3 is 18 amino acids long. In nucleotides, the CDR3 is TGTGCCAGCCCCCCACCCGGGACAAATTTCAATAGCAATCAGCCCCAGCATTTT. This gives the protein CASPPPGTNFNSNQPQHF.

This chain joins TRBV7-2 and TRBJ1-5; D remains unclear. The germline V gene encodes CDR1 SGHTA and CDR2 FQGNSA. The germline V and J ends were trimmed by 5 bases and 9 bases, with 20 bases remaining between them. This CDR3 has 15 amino acids. DNA of the CDR3: TGTGCCAGCAGCCTACGGCCGGACGGTCTAGGGCCCCAGCATTTT. This sequence encodes CASSLRPDGLGPQHF.

Only one count was recorded for this clone. The chain joins TRBV28 to TRBJ2-7; 11 positions agree with TRBD2. Trimming removed 6 bases from V and 8 bases from J; junction bases left unmatched: 3. The CDR3 is 12 amino acids. Germline values: CDR1 MDHEN, CDR2 SYDVKM. The CDR3 reads CASRTSGDKQYF. The CDR3 DNA is TGTGCCAGCAGGACTAGCGGGGATAAGCAGTACTTC.

The J gene is TRBJ2-1, the V gene TRBV6-4; no reliable D call. CDR3 length equals 14 residues. V was shortened by 0 bases and J by 7 bases, with 10 bases between the two germline ends. Germline values: CDR1 MRHNA, CDR2 SNTAGT. This chain's CDR3 is CASSDSFPPNEQFF. Here the CDR3 DNA reads TGTGCCAGCAGTGACTCCTTCCCCCCAAATGAGCAGTTCTTC.

The J gene is TRBJ2-1, the V gene TRBV20-1; possibly TRBD1 or TRBD2 for D (6 bases each). The length of the CDR3 is 11 residues. Germline assignment: CDR1 DFQATT and CDR2 SNEGSKA (reference sequence). Trimming shortened V by 3 bases and J by 9 bases, and 9 bases separated the two germline ends. This CDR3 reads CSASGGGEQFF. CDR3 in DNA: TGCAGTGCTAGCGGGGGCGGTGAGCAGTTCTTC.

The chain has TRBV27 and TRBJ1-1; D remains ambiguous. Trimming stripped 5 bases from V and 4 bases from J, with 20 bases between. This CDR3 spans 16 amino acids. The germline CDR1 and CDR2 sequences are MNHEY and SMNVEV (reference sequence). CDR3 nucleotide sequence: TGTGCCAGCAGTATCCGACCGTCCGGGAGGAGCACTGAAGCTTTCTTT. Protein sequence: CASSIRPSGRSTEAFF.

The chain uses TRBV9 and TRBJ1-3, with a possible D match to TRBD1 (6 bases). The CDR3 totals 17 residues. Germline V gene sequence: CDR1 SGDLS, CDR2 YYNGEE. Trimming stripped 4 bases from V and 0 bases from J, with 17 bases between. CDR3 loop: CASSLHRDSHSGNTIYF. The CDR3 region has the DNA TGTGCCAGCAGCCTACACAGGGATTCCCACTCTGGAAACACCATATATTTT.

This rearrangement joins TRBV7-2 to TRBJ2-5, with D perhaps given as TRBD1 or TRBD2 (5 bases each). Trimming took off 5 bases at V and 2 bases at J, with 12 bases between the two ends. This CDR3 is 14 amino acids long. Germline V gene data show CDR1 as SGHTA and CDR2 as FQGNSA. The CDR3 here is CASSLGTGQETQYF. CDR3 DNA sequence: TGTGCCAGCAGCCTAGGGACGGGTCAAGAGACCCAGTACTTC.

This sequence joins TRBV6-5 and TRBJ2-2, with D possibly TRBD2 on 6 matching bases. Trimming pared 5 bases from V and 7 bases from J, leaving 11 bases between. This CDR3 comprises 13 residues. Germline loops: CDR1 MNHEY, CDR2 SVGAGI. CDR3 coding DNA: TGTGCCAGCAGTGAATCGGGAGTCGGGGAGCTGTTTTTT. Its protein product is CASSESGVGELFF.

CDR3 amino acids: CASSSRQWSPDEQYF. The CDR3 nucleotides read TGTGCCAGCAGCTCGAGACAGTGGAGCCCAGACGAGCAGTACTTC. The chain has TRBV11-2 and TRBJ2-7, with TRBD1 as a possible D gene (5 bases). V gave up 4 bases and J gave up 5 bases, with 18 bases separating them. Germline V gene lookup returns CDR1 SGHAT and CDR2 FQNNGV. This CDR3 has 15 residues.